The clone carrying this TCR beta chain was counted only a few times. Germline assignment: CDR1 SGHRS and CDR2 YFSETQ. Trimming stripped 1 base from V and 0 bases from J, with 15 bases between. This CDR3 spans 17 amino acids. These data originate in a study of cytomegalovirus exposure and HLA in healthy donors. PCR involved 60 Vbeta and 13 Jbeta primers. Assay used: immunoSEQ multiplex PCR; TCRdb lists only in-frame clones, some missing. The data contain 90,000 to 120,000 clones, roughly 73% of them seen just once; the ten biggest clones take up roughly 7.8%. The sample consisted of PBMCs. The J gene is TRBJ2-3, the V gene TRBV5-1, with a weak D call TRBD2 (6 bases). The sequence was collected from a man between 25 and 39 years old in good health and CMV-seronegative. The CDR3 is CASSLRAAGTSTDTQYF. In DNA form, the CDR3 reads TGCGCCAGCAGCTTGCGTGCGGCGGGGACTAGCACAGATACGCAGTATTTT.